The 20 T cell receptor beta chains listed next were all sequenced from one sample in a study of blood T cell repertoires in COVID-19. TCRdb's table, derived via immunoSEQ multiplex PCR, lists solely in-frame clones and lacks some. The repertoire consists of 180,000 or so clones, with approximately 85% occurring once and the leading ten covering less than 9%. Sequencing input: peripheral blood. Receptors originate from a woman aged 60-70 years with acute or convalescent COVID-19.

This chain joins TRBV9 and TRBJ2-1, with D perhaps TRBD1 (5 bases). Germline V CDR1 and CDR2: SGDLS, YYNGEE. V was pared by 0 bases and J by 8 bases, with 15 bases between. There are 15 residues in the CDR3. This CDR3 reads CASSVDPQGSHEQFF. CDR3 in DNA: TGTGCCAGCAGCGTAGATCCGCAGGGTAGCCATGAGCAGTTCTTC.

The DNA of the CDR3 is TGTGCCAGCAGCGGGACAGCCTACAATGAGCAGTTCTTC. Its translation: CASSGTAYNEQFF. The rearrangement links TRBV9 to TRBJ2-1, with a weak D call TRBD1 (6 bases). V dropped 3 bases and J dropped 2 bases, with 6 bases sitting between them. This CDR3 spans 13 amino acids. Germline CDR1 is SGDLS and CDR2 is YYNGEE.

V and J are TRBV5-1 and TRBJ2-7; 8 nucleotides align to TRBD2. This CDR3 contains 13 residues. V lost 2 bases, J lost 3 bases, and 1 base stayed unmatched. Germline CDR1 SGHRS, CDR2 YFSETQ. The chain's CDR3 is CASSLTSGYEQYF. CDR3 in DNA: TGCGCCAGCAGCTTAACTAGCGGCTACGAGCAGTACTTC. Full variable domain (remainder filled in from reference TRBV5-1 and TRBJ2-7): KAGVTQTPRYLIKTRGQQVTLSCSPISGHRSVSWYQQTPGQGLQFLFEYFSETQRNKGNFPGRFSGRQFSNSRSEMNVSTLELGDSALYLCASSLTSGYEQYFGPGTRLTVT.

This clone was seen just once. The chain joins TRBV12-3 or TRBV12-4 to TRBJ2-2; D uncertain. CDR3 size: 12 residues. V shed 3 bases and J shed 6 bases, with 5 bases lying between them. Here the CDR3 reads CASSLSSGELFF. The CDR3 DNA is TGTGCCAGCAGTTTGAGTTCCGGGGAGCTGTTTTTT.

The chain couples TRBV19 to TRBJ1-2; 10 bases agree with TRBD1. The junction had 8 bases not matched to a gene; V was cut back by 6 bases and J by 4 bases. The CDR3 runs to 15 residues. Per germline, CDR1 LNHDA and CDR2 SQIVND (reference sequence). Written as DNA, the CDR3 is TGTGCCAGTAGGCCGACAGGGGGCATCGGCTATGGCTACACCTTC. The encoded protein is CASRPTGGIGYGYTF.

The J gene is TRBJ1-5, the V gene TRBV29-1, with unresolved D. This CDR3 comprises 13 residues. V was cut by 5 bases and J by 6 bases, with 14 bases left in between. Germline V gene sequence: CDR1 SQVTM, CDR2 ANQGSEA. CDR3 DNA: TGCAGCGTTTACAATGGGCCCAGTCAGCCCCAGCATTTT. Translated: CSVYNGPSQPQHF.

The V gene is TRBV9, the J gene TRBJ2-2; 7 bases agree with TRBD2. CDR1 and CDR2 (germline): SGDLS, YYNGEE. The CDR3 extends over 18 amino acids. V lost 0 bases, J lost 3 bases, and 11 bases stayed unmatched. The CDR3 DNA sequence: TGTGCCAGCAGCGTAGTAGGGAGGGTGAGCTCTTACACCGGGGAGCTGTTTTTT. Amino acids: CASSVVGRVSSYTGELFF.

This clone was seen a single time. The V and J genes are TRBV5-1 and TRBJ2-5; 7 bases line up with TRBD1. The length of the CDR3 is 13 residues. With V trimmed by 6 bases and J by 5 bases, 7 bases remained unmatched. The V gene's germline CDR1 is SGHRS and CDR2 YFSETQ. The CDR3 loop reads CASTPGQKETQYF. The CDR3 nucleotides are TGCGCCAGCACACCGGGACAGAAGGAGACCCAGTACTTC.

V gene TRBV30 combines with J gene TRBJ2-2, with D possibly matching TRBD2 (5 bases). This CDR3 is built from 16 residues. Between the trimmed V and J ends, which lost 3 bases and 2 bases, there was a span of 16 bases. From germline, CDR1 is GTSNPN and CDR2 SVGIG (reference sequence). DNA for the CDR3: TGTGCCTGGAGCGCCCATTGGGCGGGCAACACCGGGGAGCTGTTTTTT. As protein: CAWSAHWAGNTGELFF.

The J gene is TRBJ2-5, the V gene TRBV6-5; TRBD2 aligns across 10 bases. With 10 bases clipped from V and 5 bases from J, the junction kept 10 bases outside the gene matches. CDR3 length: 14 amino acids. Germline V CDR1 and CDR2: MNHEY, SVGAGI. The CDR3 DNA sequence: TGTGCCACCTCTAGCGGGAGTGGCGCGGAGACCCAGTACTTC. This sequence encodes CATSSGSGAETQYF.

The chain links TRBV7-9 to TRBJ2-7; D perhaps matches TRBD1 (5 bases). This CDR3 comprises 12 residues. In germline, CDR1 is SEHNR, CDR2 FQNEAQ (reference sequence). Trimming stripped 2 bases from V and 4 bases from J, with 6 bases between. The CDR3 is CASSLQGYEQYV. Written as DNA, the CDR3 is TGTGCCAGCAGCTTACAGGGTTACGAGCAGTACGTC.

This clone appeared once. J is TRBJ1-2 and V is TRBV5-4; D gene ambiguous. With 5 bases removed from V and 6 bases from J, the gap between germline ends came to 11 bases. The CDR3 runs 12 residues. Germline V lookup: CDR1 SGHNT, CDR2 YYREEE (reference sequence). CDR3 in DNA: TGTGCCAGCAGTTGGGCCGGGAATGGCTACACCTTC. Protein product: CASSWAGNGYTF.

This clone was found a few times. The chain is built from TRBV6-2 or TRBV6-3 and TRBJ1-2, with 8 bases matching TRBD1. Per germline, CDR1 MNHEY and CDR2 SVGEGT. The CDR3 is made up of 16 amino acids. Trimming removed 4 bases from V and 0 bases from J; junction bases left unmatched: 7. The DNA of the CDR3 is TGTGCCAGCAGTTTCTACACAGGGGGGACTAACTATGGCTACACCTTC. Its protein is CASSFYTGGTNYGYTF.

The chain joins TRBV19 to TRBJ2-1, with D perhaps TRBD2 (6 bases). V lost 4 bases, J lost 2 bases, and 12 bases lay in between. Germline V gene data show CDR1 as LNHDA and CDR2 as SQIVND (reference sequence). CDR3 length: 15 residues. In DNA form, the CDR3 reads TGTGCCAGTAGTAAAGACGGGAGAACCTACAATGAGCAGTTCTTC. It encodes CASSKDGRTYNEQFF.

Only a few counts were recorded for this clone. The chain uses TRBV30 and TRBJ1-6, with D possibly matching TRBD1 (5 bases). The CDR3 is made up of 15 amino acids. Trimming removed 5 bases from V and 5 bases from J, with 16 bases in between. The germline V gene has CDR1 GTSNPN and CDR2 SVGIG (reference sequence). The CDR3 protein is CAWSRGTANNSPLHF. The CDR3 nucleotides are TGTGCCTGGTCGCGCGGGACGGCAAATAATTCACCCCTCCACTTT.

This sequence joins TRBV18 and TRBJ2-3; D is ambiguous. Germline lookup yields CDR1 KGHSH and CDR2 LQKENI. Trimming removed 2 bases from V and 0 bases from J, with 6 bases in between. The CDR3 sequence is 14 residues long. The CDR3 protein is CASSPTESTDTQYF. As DNA, the CDR3 is TGTGCCAGCTCACCAACAGAAAGCACAGATACGCAGTATTTT.

The chain couples TRBV11-3 to TRBJ2-1; TRBD2 matches at 13 bases. Germline V gene data show CDR1 as SGHNT and CDR2 as YENEEA. There are 16 residues in the CDR3. With V trimmed by 5 bases and J by 7 bases, 8 bases remained unmatched. The DNA for the CDR3 is TGTGCCAGCAGCCCTCGGGGACTAGCGGGACATAATGAGCAGTTCTTC. Translating gives CASSPRGLAGHNEQFF.

This sequence joins TRBV20-1 and TRBJ1-1; D possibly corresponds to TRBD1 (5 bases). V was shortened by 3 bases and J by 7 bases, with 9 bases between the two germline ends. This CDR3 is 11 amino acids long. Germline CDR1 and CDR2: DFQATT and SNEGSKA (reference sequence). Here the CDR3 DNA reads TGCAGTGCTAGTAGGGGTGTTGAAGCTTTCTTT. This codes for CSASRGVEAFF.

This chain links TRBV2 with TRBJ1-1; 7 nucleotides align to TRBD1. Looked up from germline, CDR1 is SNHLY and CDR2 is FYNNEI. The CDR3 extends over 13 amino acids. V dropped 5 bases and J dropped 4; count of bases not matched to a gene: 4. In DNA form, the CDR3 reads TGTGCCAGCAGTAGGGGACAGATCACTGAAGCTTTCTTT. It translates to CASSRGQITEAFF.

The chain is built from TRBV19 and TRBJ2-1; 13 bases fit TRBD2. Germline V lookup: CDR1 LNHDA, CDR2 SQIVND (reference sequence). This CDR3 has 16 residues. V was pared by 4 bases and J by 4 bases, with 4 bases of the junction left unmatched. The CDR3 sequence is CASSTSLAGGYNEQFF. DNA of the CDR3: TGTGCCAGTAGTACGTCACTAGCGGGAGGGTACAATGAGCAGTTCTTC.